This T cell receptor beta chain was identified during a study of shared clonotypes between healthy human individuals. Study-level findings and limits: Non-shared clonotypes showed lower generation probabilities than clonotypes common to all four donors. Clonotypes that were shared across several donors made up about 4.5% of naive CD4 clonotypes.

Sorted-subset replicate PCR reactions contained 200 to 250 ng DNA, corresponding to tens of thousands of T cell genomes. Original analysis: Junction-only sequences without quality scores came from ImmunoSEQ, so filtering differed. Repertoires were generated with immunoSEQ multiplex PCR, while TCRdb's copy carries only in-frame clones and drops some. For V, J and clone size, that table is used; D and trimming come from the DNA. Here the sample spans some 2.3 million clones, approximately 93% being singletons. Only one count was recorded for this clone. The antigen remains undetermined. J gave up 5 bases and V 5 bases, and 6 bases lay outside the gene matches. Germline V gives CDR1 GTSNPN, CDR2 SVGIG (reference sequence). This CDR3 region has 12 residues.

The source is a man aged 18 to 30 in good health. Some clones in this sample may be carry-over from other donors' samples. The V call is TRBV30, the J call TRBJ2-7, with 7 nucleotides matching TRBD1. Sequencing was done on a sample of naive CD4+ T cells from PBMCs. Subset given: CD45RA+ positively selected. Here the CDR3 reads CAWETGFHEQYF. The CDR3 DNA reads TGTGCCTGGGAGACAGGGTTCCACGAGCAGTACTTC.